This entry features one TCR beta chain sequence. Its antigen is currently unknown. This CDR3 is also generated by other DNA sequences in the sample. Germline V CDR1 and CDR2: SNHLY, FYNNEI. The CDR3 covers 14 residues. The V and J ends lost 6 bases and 2 bases respectively, with 13 bases between them. This specimen belongs to a study of shared clonotypes between healthy human individuals. Study results and caveats: Several donors held about 4.5% of naive CD4 clonotypes in common.

Here immunoSEQ multiplex PCR was the method, and the copy in TCRdb shows in-frame clones only, minus some. Among more than 2,000,000 clones listed, approximately 93% were seen once. This receptor was identified in a man aged 18 to 35 in good health. Some clones in this sample may be carry-over from other donors' samples. The sample consisted of naive CD4+ T cells from PBMCs. The subset: CD45RA+ positively selected. The chain couples TRBV2 to TRBJ1-2; the D gene is possibly TRBD1 (5 bases). In DNA, the CDR3 is TGTGCCAGCAGCCCCGGGACCGGGAACTATGGCTACACCTTC. This encodes CASSPGTGNYGYTF.